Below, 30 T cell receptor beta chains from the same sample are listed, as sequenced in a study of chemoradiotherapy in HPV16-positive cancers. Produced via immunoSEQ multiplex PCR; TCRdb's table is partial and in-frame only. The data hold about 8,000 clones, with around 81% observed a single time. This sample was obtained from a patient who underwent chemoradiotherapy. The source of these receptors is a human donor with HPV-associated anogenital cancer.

The CDR3: CASSPTGVNEQFF. The CDR3 bases are TGTGCCAGCAGCCCGACAGGGGTGAATGAGCAGTTCTTC. The V gene is TRBV27, the J gene TRBJ2-1; TRBD1 matches 8 bases. With 6 bases clipped from V and 7 bases from J, the junction kept 5 bases outside the gene matches. CDR1 and CDR2 (germline): MNHEY, SMNVEV (reference sequence). The CDR3 consists of 13 residues.

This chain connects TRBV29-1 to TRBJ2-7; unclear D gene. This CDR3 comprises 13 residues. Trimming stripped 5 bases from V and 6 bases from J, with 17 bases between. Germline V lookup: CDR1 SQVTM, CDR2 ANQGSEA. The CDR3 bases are TGCAGCGTTACGCGTGCCTCTCAAGGCGAGCAGTACTTC. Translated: CSVTRASQGEQYF.

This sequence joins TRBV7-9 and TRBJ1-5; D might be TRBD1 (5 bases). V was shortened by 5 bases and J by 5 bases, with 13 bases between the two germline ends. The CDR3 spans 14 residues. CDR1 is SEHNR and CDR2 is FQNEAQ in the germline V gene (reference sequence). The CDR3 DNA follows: TGTGCCAGCAGCCTGGGACGAAAGGATCAGCCCCAGCATTTT. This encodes CASSLGRKDQPQHF.

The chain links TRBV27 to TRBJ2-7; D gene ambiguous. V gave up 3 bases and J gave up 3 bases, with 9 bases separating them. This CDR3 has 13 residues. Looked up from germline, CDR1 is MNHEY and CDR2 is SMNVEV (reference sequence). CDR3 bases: TGTGCCAGCAGTTTCTCGGTCGACTACGAGCAGTACTTC. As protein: CASSFSVDYEQYF.

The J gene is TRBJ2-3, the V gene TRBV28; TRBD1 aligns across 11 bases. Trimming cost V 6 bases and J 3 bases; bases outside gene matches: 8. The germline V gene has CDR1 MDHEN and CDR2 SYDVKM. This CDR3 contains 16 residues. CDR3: CASSLAGTGGTDTQYF. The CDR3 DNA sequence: TGTGCCAGCAGCCTAGCAGGGACAGGGGGGACAGATACGCAGTATTTT.

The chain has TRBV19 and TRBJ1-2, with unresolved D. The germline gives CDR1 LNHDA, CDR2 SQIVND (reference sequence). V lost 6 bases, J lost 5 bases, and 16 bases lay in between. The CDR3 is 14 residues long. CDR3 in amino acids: CASRWSAHTYGYTF. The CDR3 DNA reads TGTGCCAGTAGATGGTCCGCACACACGTATGGCTACACCTTC.

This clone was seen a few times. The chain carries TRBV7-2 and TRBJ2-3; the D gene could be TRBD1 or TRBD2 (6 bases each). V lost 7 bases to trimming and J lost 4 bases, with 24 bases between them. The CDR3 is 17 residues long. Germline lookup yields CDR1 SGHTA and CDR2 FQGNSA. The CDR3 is CASTPYNTGGLSDTQYF. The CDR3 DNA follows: TGTGCCAGCACTCCCTATAATACCGGGGGCCTTTCAGATACGCAGTATTTT.

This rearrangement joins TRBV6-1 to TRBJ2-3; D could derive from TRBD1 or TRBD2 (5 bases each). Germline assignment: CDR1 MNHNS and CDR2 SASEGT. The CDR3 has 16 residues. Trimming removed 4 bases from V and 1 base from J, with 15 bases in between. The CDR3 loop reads CASSARGFQGTDTQYF. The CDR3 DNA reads TGTGCCAGCAGTGCGAGGGGATTTCAGGGCACAGATACGCAGTATTTT.

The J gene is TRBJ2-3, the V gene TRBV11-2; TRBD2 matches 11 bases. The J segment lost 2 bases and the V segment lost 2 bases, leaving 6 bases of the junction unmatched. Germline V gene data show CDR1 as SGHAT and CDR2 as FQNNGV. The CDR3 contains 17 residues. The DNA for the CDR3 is TGTGCCAGCAGCTTATTGAAGGGACTAGCGGCCACAGATACGCAGTATTTT. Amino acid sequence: CASSLLKGLAATDTQYF. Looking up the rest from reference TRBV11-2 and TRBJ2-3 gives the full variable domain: EAGVAQSPRYKIIEKRQSVAFWCNPISGHATLYWYQQILGQGPKLLIQFQNNGVVDDSQLPKDRFSAERLKGVDSTLKIQPAKLEDSAVYLCASSLLKGLAATDTQYFGPGTRLTVL.

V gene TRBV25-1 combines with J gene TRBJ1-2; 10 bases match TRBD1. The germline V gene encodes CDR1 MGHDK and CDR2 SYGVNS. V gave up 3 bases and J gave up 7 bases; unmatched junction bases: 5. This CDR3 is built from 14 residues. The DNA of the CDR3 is TGTGCCAGCAGTGAGGGGACAGGGGAGCCTGGCTACACCTTC. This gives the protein CASSEGTGEPGYTF.

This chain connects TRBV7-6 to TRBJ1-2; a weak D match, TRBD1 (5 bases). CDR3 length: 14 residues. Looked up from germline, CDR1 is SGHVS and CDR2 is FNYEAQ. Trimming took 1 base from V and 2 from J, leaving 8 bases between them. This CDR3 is CASSLDGGNYGYTF. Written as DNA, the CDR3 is TGTGCCAGCAGCTTAGACGGGGGGAACTATGGCTACACCTTC.

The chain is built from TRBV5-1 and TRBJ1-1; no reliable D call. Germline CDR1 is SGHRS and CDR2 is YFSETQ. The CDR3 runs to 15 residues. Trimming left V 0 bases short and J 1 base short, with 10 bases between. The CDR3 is CASSLGWGSNTEAFF. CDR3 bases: TGCGCCAGCAGCTTGGGCTGGGGTTCGAACACTGAAGCTTTCTTT.

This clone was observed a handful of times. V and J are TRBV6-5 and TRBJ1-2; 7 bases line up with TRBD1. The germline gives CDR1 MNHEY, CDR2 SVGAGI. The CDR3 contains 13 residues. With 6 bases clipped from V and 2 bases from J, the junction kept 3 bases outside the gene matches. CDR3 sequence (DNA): TGTGCCAGCAGGGGGACAGCCAACTATGGCTACACCTTC. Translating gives CASRGTANYGYTF.

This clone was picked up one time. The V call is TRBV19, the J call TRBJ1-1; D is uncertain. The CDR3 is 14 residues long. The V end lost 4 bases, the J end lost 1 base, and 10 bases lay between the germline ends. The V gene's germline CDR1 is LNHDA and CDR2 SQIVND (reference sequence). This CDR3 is CASSTQRGNTEAFF. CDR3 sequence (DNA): TGTGCCAGTAGTACCCAGCGGGGGAACACTGAAGCTTTCTTT.

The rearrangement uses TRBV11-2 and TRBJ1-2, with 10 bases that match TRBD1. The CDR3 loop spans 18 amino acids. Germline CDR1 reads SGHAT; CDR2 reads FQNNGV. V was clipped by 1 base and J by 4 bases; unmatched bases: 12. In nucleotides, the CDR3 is TGTGCCAGCAGCTTAGTAGGGACAGGGGTTGGAGGGGTCTATGGCTACACCTTC. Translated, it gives CASSLVGTGVGGVYGYTF.

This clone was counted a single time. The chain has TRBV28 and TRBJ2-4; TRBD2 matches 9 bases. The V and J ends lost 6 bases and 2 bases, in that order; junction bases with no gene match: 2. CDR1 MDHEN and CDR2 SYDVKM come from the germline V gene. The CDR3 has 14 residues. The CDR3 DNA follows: TGTGCCAGCAGCCCTAGCGGGACCAAAAACATTCAGTACTTC. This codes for CASSPSGTKNIQYF. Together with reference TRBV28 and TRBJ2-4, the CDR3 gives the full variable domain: DVKVTQSSRYLVKRTGEKVFLECVQDMDHENMFWYRQDPGLGLRLIYFSYDVKMKEKGDIPEGYSVSREKKERFSLILESASTNQTSMYLCASSPSGTKNIQYFGAGTRLSVL.

This chain's CDR3 is CASSSVAEQFF. The CDR3 nucleotides read TGCGCCAGCAGCTCGGTAGCGGAGCAGTTCTTC. The chain joins TRBV5-1 to TRBJ2-1, with D possibly matching TRBD2 (5 bases). Germline loops: CDR1 SGHRS, CDR2 YFSETQ. V shed 3 bases and J shed 10 bases, with 8 bases lying between them. The CDR3 loop spans 11 amino acids.

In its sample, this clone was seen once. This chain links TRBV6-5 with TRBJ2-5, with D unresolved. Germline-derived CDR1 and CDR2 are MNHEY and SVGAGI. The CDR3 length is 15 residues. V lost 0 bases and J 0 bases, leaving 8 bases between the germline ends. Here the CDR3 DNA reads TGTGCCAGCAGTTACTCGTTCCAGTACCAAGAGACCCAGTACTTC. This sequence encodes CASSYSFQYQETQYF.

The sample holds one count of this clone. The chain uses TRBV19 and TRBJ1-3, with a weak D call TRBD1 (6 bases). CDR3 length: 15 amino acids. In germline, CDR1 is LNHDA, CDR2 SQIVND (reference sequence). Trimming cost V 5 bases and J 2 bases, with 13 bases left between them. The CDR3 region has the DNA TGTGCCAGTAGTGGCAGGGGAGAACCTGGAAACACCATATATTTT. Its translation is CASSGRGEPGNTIYF.

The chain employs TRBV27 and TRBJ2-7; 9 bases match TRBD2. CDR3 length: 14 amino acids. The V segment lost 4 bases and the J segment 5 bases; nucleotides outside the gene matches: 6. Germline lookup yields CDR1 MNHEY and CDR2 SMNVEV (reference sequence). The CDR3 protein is CASSSGSGGNEQYF. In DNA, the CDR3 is TGTGCCAGCAGTTCTGGGAGCGGGGGGAACGAGCAGTACTTC.

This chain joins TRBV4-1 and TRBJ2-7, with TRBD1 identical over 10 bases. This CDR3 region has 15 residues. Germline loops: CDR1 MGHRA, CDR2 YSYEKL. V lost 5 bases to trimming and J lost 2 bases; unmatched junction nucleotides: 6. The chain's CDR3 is CASSSVGTGAYEQYF. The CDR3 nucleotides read TGCGCCAGCAGCTCAGTAGGGACAGGGGCCTACGAGCAGTACTTC.

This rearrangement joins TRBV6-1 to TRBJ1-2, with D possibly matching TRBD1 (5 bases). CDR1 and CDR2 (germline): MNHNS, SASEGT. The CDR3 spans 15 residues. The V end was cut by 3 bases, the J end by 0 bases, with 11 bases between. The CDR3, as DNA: TGTGCCAGCAGTGACCAGGGACGGGCTAACTATGGCTACACCTTC. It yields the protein CASSDQGRANYGYTF.

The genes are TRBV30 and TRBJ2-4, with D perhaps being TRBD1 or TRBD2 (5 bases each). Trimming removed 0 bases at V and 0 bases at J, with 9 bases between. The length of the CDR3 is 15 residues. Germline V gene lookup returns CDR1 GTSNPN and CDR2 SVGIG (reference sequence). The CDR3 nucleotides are TGTGCCTGGAGTGTCGGGGCTCTAGCCAAAAACATTCAGTACTTC. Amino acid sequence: CAWSVGALAKNIQYF.

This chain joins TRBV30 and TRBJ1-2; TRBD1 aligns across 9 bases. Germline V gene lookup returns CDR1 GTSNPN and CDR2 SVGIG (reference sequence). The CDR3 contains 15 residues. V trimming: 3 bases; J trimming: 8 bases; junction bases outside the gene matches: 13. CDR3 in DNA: TGTGCCTGGAGCCCTTCCGGACAGGGGAAAAGGGGCTACACCTTC. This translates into CAWSPSGQGKRGYTF.

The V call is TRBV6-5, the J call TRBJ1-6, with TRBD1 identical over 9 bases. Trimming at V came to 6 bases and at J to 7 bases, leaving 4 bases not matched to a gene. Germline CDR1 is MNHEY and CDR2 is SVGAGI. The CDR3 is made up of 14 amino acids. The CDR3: CASSPGTGNSPLHF. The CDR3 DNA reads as TGTGCCAGCAGCCCCGGGACAGGGAATTCACCCCTCCACTTT.

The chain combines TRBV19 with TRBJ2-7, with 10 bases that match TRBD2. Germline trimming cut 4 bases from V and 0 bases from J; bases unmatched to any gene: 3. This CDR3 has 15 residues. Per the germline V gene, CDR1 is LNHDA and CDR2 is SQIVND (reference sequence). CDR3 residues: CASSTLAGSSYEQYF. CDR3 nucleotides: TGTGCCAGTAGTACACTAGCGGGAAGCTCCTACGAGCAGTACTTC.

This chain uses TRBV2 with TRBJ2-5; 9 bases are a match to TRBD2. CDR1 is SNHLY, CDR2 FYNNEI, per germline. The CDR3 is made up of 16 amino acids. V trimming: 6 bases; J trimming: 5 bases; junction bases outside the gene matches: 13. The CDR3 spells CASRKGLAGEAETQYF. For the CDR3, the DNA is TGTGCCAGCAGAAAAGGGTTAGCGGGAGAGGCGGAGACCCAGTACTTC.

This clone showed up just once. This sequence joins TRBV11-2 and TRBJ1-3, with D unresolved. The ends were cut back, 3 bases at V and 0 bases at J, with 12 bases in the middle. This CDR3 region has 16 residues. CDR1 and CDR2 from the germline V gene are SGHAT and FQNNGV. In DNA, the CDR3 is TGTGCCAGCAGCTTCCCCCCCACAGCCTCTGGAAACACCATATATTTT. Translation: CASSFPPTASGNTIYF.

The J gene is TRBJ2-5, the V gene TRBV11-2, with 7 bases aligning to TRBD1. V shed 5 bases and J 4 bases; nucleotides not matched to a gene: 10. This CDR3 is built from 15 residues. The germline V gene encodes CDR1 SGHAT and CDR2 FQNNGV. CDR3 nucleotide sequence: TGTGCCAGCAGCCCTAGAGGGGGCGCATCAGAGACCCAGTACTTC. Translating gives CASSPRGGASETQYF. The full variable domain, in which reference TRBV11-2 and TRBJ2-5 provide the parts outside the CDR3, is EAGVAQSPRYKIIEKRQSVAFWCNPISGHATLYWYQQILGQGPKLLIQFQNNGVVDDSQLPKDRFSAERLKGVDSTLKIQPAKLEDSAVYLCASSPRGGASETQYFGPGTRLLVL.

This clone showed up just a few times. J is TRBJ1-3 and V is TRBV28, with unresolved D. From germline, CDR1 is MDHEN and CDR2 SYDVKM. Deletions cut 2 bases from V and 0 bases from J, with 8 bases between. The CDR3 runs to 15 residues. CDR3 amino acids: CASSLKVSSGNTIYF. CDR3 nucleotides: TGTGCCAGCAGTTTAAAGGTTTCCTCTGGAAACACCATATATTTT.